The 3 T cell receptor beta chains below were found in one sample sequenced in a study of T cells in Graves' hyperthyroidism and ophthalmopathy. It was RNA transcripts that yielded the amplified TCR beta CDR3 regions. The HTBI primer set drove a first-round RT-PCR of the TCR CDR3. MiXCR, applied by TCRdb to the multiplex PCR reads, yields one record per CDR3 protein. The sample lists roughly 420,000 distinct CDR3 sequences; about a sixth were seen once. The sample was blood. The receptors shown here come from a woman aged 18-35 years with Graves' hyperthyroidism.

This rearrangement joins TRBV2 to TRBJ2-5, with 7 bases aligning to TRBD2. The V and J ends lost 2 bases and 1 base, in that order; junction bases with no gene match: 7. Germline values: CDR1 SNHLY, CDR2 FYNNEI. This CDR3 is 16 amino acids long. Here the CDR3 reads CASSEYRGEFQETQYF. The CDR3 bases are TGTGCCAGCAGTGAATATCGGGGGGAGTTCCAAGAGACCCAGTACTTC.

The rearrangement joins TRBV7-3 to TRBJ2-3; TRBD2 agrees at 9 bases. The germline CDR1 and CDR2 sequences are SGHTA and FQGTGA. The CDR3 has 16 amino acids. V was pared by 5 bases and J by 2 bases, with 8 bases of the junction left unmatched. DNA of the CDR3: TGTGCCAGCAGCCGCCGTAGCGGGAGAGCCACAGATACGCAGTATTTT. Protein: CASSRRSGRATDTQYF.

This clonotype came up many times. V gene TRBV28 combines with J gene TRBJ2-2, with 10 bases aligning to TRBD1. The germline V gene encodes CDR1 MDHEN and CDR2 SYDVKM. The CDR3 runs 15 residues. After removal of 6 bases from V and 5 bases from J, the junction contained 6 bases not matched to a gene. CDR3 DNA sequence: TGTGCCAGCAGGGGGACAGGGGACGCGACCGGGGAGCTGTTTTTT. Residues: CASRGTGDATGELFF.